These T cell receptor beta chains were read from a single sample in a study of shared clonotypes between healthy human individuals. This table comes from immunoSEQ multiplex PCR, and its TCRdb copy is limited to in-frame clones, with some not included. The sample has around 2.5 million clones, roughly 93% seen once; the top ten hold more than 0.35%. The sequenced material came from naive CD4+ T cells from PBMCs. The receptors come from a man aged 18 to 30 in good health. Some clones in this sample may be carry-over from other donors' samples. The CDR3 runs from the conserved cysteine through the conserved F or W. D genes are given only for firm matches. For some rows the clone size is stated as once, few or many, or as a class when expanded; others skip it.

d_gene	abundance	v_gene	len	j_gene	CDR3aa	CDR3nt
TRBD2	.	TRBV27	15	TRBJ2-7	CASSETSGEAYEQYF	TGTGCCAGCAGTGAGACTAGCGGGGAGGCCTACGAGCAGTACTTC
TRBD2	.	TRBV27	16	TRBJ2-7	CASSSQGGRRLYEQYF	TGTGCCAGCAGCTCCCAGGGCGGGAGGCGACTCTACGAGCAGTACTTC
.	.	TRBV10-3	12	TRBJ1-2	CAIRDSNYGYTF	TGTGCCATCAGAGACAGTAACTATGGCTACACCTTC
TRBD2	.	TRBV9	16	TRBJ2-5	CASSVGGLAGLETQYF	TGTGCCAGCAGCGTAGGAGGTCTAGCGGGGTTGGAGACCCAGTACTTC
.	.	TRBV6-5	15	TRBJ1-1	CASSLRVGANTEAFF	TGTGCCAGCAGTCTGAGGGTCGGGGCGAACACTGAAGCTTTCTTT
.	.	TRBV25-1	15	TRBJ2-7	CASSAWAGLSYEQYF	TGTGCCAGCAGTGCTTGGGCGGGACTCTCCTACGAGCAGTACTTC
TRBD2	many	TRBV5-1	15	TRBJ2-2	CASSLVAGYTGELFF	TGCGCCAGCAGCTTGGTAGCGGGGTACACCGGGGAGCTGTTTTTT
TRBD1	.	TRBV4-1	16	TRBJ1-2	CASSLGQGLLSYGYTF	TGCGCCAGCAGCCTCGGACAGGGACTGCTTTCCTATGGCTACACCTTC
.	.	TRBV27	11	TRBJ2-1	CASTLHDEQFF	TGTGCCAGCACCCTGCACGATGAGCAGTTCTTC
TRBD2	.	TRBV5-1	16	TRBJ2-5	CASSFTPSGSPETQYF	TGCGCCAGCAGCTTCACCCCTAGCGGGAGCCCAGAGACCCAGTACTTC
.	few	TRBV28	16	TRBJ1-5	CASSLSGRGTYQPQHF	TGTGCCAGCAGTTTATCGGGCAGGGGAACTTATCAGCCCCAGCATTTT
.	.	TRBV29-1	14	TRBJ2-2	CSVSTQGFAGELFF	TGCAGCGTTTCAACACAGGGATTTGCCGGGGAGCTGTTTTTT
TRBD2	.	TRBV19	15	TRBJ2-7	CASSIRGSPAGEQYF	TGTGCCAGTAGTATTCGGGGTTCCCCAGCGGGGGAGCAGTACTTC
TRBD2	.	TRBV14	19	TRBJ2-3	CASSQLNWGLAGVGDTQYF	TGTGCCAGCAGCCAACTTAATTGGGGACTAGCGGGAGTAGGTGATACGCAGTATTTT
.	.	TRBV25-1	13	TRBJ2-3	CASSQREADTQYF	TGTGCCAGCAGTCAAAGGGAAGCAGATACGCAGTATTTT
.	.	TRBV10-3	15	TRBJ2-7	CAISESTQGGDEQYF	TGTGCCATCAGTGAGTCGACGCAGGGTGGGGACGAGCAGTACTTC
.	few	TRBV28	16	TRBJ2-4	CASSPSTTKALGIQYF	TGTGCCAGCAGTCCTTCAACCACCAAAGCCCTTGGCATTCAGTACTTC
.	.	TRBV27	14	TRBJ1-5	CASSWSSSNQPQHF	TGTGCCAGCAGTTGGAGTTCCAGCAATCAGCCCCAGCATTTT
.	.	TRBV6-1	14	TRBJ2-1	CASGGPFSYNEQFF	TGTGCCAGCGGTGGTCCCTTCTCCTACAATGAGCAGTTCTTC
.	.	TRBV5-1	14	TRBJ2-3	CASSLNRVGDTQYF	TGCGCCAGCAGCTTGAATAGGGTTGGGGATACGCAGTATTTT
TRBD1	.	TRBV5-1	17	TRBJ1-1	CASSLGLRQGMNTEAFF	TGCGCCAGCAGCTTGGGTCTTCGACAGGGGATGAACACTGAAGCTTTCTTT
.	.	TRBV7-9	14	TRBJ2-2	CASSLGRNTGELFF	TGTGCCAGCAGCTTGGGACGGAACACCGGGGAGCTGTTTTTT
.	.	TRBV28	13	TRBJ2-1	CATTTRPYNEQFF	TGTGCCACCACAACCAGACCCTACAATGAGCAGTTCTTC
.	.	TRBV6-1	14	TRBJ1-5	CASGSPGGNQPQHF	TGTGCCAGCGGTTCGCCCGGCGGCAATCAGCCCCAGCATTTT
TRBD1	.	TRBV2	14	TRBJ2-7	CASSRDRVNYEQYF	TGTGCCAGCAGCAGGGACAGGGTGAACTACGAGCAGTACTTC
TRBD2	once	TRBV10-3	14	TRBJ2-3	CAISETSGRDTQYF	TGTGCCATCAGTGAGACTAGCGGGAGAGATACGCAGTATTTT
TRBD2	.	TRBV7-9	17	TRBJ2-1	CASSTGLAGTSYNEQFF	TGTGCCAGCAGCACGGGACTAGCGGGAACATCCTACAATGAGCAGTTCTTC
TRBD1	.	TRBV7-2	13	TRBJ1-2	CASSFRTGYGYTF	TGTGCCAGCAGCTTCAGGACAGGCTATGGCTACACCTTC
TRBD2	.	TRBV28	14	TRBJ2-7	CASRTGTSGYEQYF	TGTGCCAGCAGAACCGGGACTAGCGGTTACGAGCAGTACTTC
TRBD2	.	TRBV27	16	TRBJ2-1	CASSILGLAGYNEQFF	TGTGCCAGCAGTATACTTGGACTAGCGGGCTACAATGAGCAGTTCTTC
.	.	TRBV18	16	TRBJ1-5	CASSPFGGAGNQPQHF	TGTGCCAGCTCACCGTTTGGGGGCGCGGGCAATCAGCCCCAGCATTTT
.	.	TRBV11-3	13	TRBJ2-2	CASSITVAGELFF	TGTGCCAGCAGCATCACAGTGGCCGGGGAGCTGTTTTTT
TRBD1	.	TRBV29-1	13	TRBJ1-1	CSAEPGQGIQAFF	TGCAGCGCTGAGCCGGGACAGGGGATTCAAGCTTTCTTT
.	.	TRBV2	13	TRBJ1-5	CAFFRGSNQPQHF	TGTGCCTTCTTCAGGGGTAGCAATCAGCCCCAGCATTTT
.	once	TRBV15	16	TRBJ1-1	CATSRVSGQWNTEAFF	TGTGCCACCAGCAGAGTTTCGGGGCAATGGAACACTGAAGCTTTCTTT
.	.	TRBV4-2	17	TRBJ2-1	CASSQGWAGLLYNEQFF	TGTGCCAGCAGCCAAGGGTGGGCAGGCCTACTTTACAATGAGCAGTTCTTC
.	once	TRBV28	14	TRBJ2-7	CASRELGDSYEQYF	TGTGCCAGCAGGGAACTTGGCGATAGCTACGAGCAGTACTTC
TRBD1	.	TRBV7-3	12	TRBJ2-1	CASSLAGGEQFF	TGTGCCAGCAGCCTCGCAGGGGGCGAGCAGTTCTTC
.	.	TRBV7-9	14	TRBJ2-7	CASSFDGSLYEQYF	TGTGCCAGCAGCTTCGATGGCAGCCTTTACGAGCAGTACTTC
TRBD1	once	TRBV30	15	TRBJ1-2	CAWSVGQGASYGYTF	TGTGCCTGGAGTGTAGGTCAGGGGGCCAGTTATGGCTACACCTTC
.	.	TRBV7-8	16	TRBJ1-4	CASSLSGWGANEKLFF	TGTGCCAGCAGCTTAAGTGGGTGGGGAGCTAATGAAAAACTGTTTTTT
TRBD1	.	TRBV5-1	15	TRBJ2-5	CASSSGTGGQETQYF	TGCGCCAGCAGCTCAGGGACAGGGGGACAAGAGACCCAGTACTTC
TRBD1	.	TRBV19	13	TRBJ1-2	CARHDREWYGYTF	TGTGCCAGGCATGACAGGGAATGGTATGGCTACACCTTC
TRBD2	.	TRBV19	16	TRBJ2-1	CASSVPGLAGYNEQFF	TGTGCCAGTAGTGTACCGGGACTAGCGGGTTACAATGAGCAGTTCTTC
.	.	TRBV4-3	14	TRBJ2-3	CASSQDTPPDTQYF	TGCGCCAGCAGCCAAGATACTCCCCCAGATACGCAGTATTTT
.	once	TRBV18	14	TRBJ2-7	CASSPATGIYEQYF	TGTGCCAGCTCACCAGCAACAGGAATCTACGAGCAGTACTTC
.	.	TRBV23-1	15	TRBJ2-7	CASSQEPGFYYEQYF	TGCGCCAGCAGTCAAGAACCGGGATTCTACTACGAGCAGTACTTC
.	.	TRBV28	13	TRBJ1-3	CASSLVGGNTIYF	TGTGCCAGCAGTTTGGTGGGGGGAAACACCATATATTTT
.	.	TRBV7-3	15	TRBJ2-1	CASSRGAWTDNEQFF	TGTGCCAGCAGCCGGGGAGCTTGGACAGACAATGAGCAGTTCTTC
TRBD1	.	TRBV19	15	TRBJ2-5	CASRPGQGVEETQYF	TGTGCCAGTAGACCGGGACAGGGGGTAGAAGAGACCCAGTACTTC
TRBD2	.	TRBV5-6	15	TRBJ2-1	CASSLPGTTNNEQFF	TGTGCCAGCAGCCTGCCCGGGACTACGAACAATGAGCAGTTCTTC
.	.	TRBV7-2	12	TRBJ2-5	CASNVSPETQYF	TGTGCCAGCAACGTCTCCCCCGAGACCCAGTACTTC
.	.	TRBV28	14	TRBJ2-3	CASSDGARRDTQYF	TGTGCCAGCAGCGATGGGGCCCGGAGAGATACGCAGTATTTT
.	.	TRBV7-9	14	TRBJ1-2	CASSLVPGFLGYTF	TGTGCCAGCAGCTTAGTCCCAGGGTTCTTAGGCTACACCTTC
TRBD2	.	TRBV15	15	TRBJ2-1	CATSRDSGTYNEQFF	TGTGCCACCAGCAGAGATAGCGGGACGTACAATGAGCAGTTCTTC
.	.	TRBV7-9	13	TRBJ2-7	CASSLTRDHEQYF	TGTGCCAGCAGCTTAACTAGGGACCACGAGCAGTACTTC
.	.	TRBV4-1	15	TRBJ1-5	CASSQVRATNQPQHF	TGCGCCAGCAGCCAAGTCAGGGCAACGAATCAGCCCCAGCATTTT
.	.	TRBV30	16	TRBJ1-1	CAWSSSRTDRSTKAFF	TGTGCCTGGAGTTCTTCCCGGACCGACCGTAGTACCAAAGCTTTCTTT
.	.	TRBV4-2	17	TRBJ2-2	CASSQDLTQGRTGELFF	TGTGCCAGCAGCCAAGATCTGACGCAGGGGCGGACCGGGGAGCTGTTTTTT
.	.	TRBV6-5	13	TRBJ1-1	CASIKGAGTEAFF	TGTGCCAGCATAAAAGGGGCAGGGACTGAAGCTTTCTTT